This TCR beta chain was captured in a study of CD4+ T cells in melanoma (dated by TCRdb to between 2021 and 2022). Looking at the study overall: The study examined neoantigen-specific CD4+ T cells in human melanoma.

The paper as a whole reports these results and caveats: Neoantigen-specific CD4+ T cells in melanoma were reported to show diverse differentiation states. The report described a correlation between neoantigen-specific CD4+ T cells and the function of CD8+ T cells, macrophages and B cells.

The library was made by the immunoSEQ multiplex PCR assay. As stored in TCRdb, this immuneACCESS dataset retains in-frame rearrangements with V and J assigned. A fraction of the clones does not appear; measured against another copy, unresolved V genes explain less than half of the discrepancy, and the remainder lacks a known reason. The sample table contains approximately 14,000 clones; only one count was recorded for 70% of them. Of the sample, 9.5% to 13% is held by the ten largest clones. Via the germline V gene (reference sequence), CDR1 is GTSNPN and CDR2 SVGIG. Trimming removed 5 bases from V and 6 bases from J; the gene matches leave 11 bases unexplained. Reading from cysteine to phenylalanine, the CDR3 counts 15 amino acids. Just the 45-base CDR3 DNA is kept, in frame starting at base 1. Details on this clone: Its antigen is currently not known. No base-level quality is on record; no much larger clone is a single base apart.

The donors were melanoma patients. The chain is made from TRBV30 and TRBJ1-3; 9 central bases correspond to TRBD1. This receptor was obtained from a human donor with melanoma. Sample: cells from a culture (not recorded whether cultured in vitro). The nucleotides are TGTGCCTGGGGTATAGGGACAGGGACAGCAAACACCATATATTTT. The translation is CAWGIGTGTANTIYF.